The entry below gives a single T cell receptor beta chain sequence along with its context. Its antigen is unknown. The data stem from a study of regulatory T cells in long-lasting Graves disease. Broader study findings: TCR diversity was lower in persistent than newly diagnosed Graves' disease. Those with persistent disease had in common more public clonotypes (around 2,500) than new patients (approximately 990).

With iRepertoire HTBI primers and Arm-PCR of CDR3 regions, TCR beta libraries were built. Authors' processing steps: The samples yielded about 63 TRBV and 14 TRBJ segments. TCRdb itself ran the multiplex PCR reads through MiXCR, one entry per CDR3 protein. In this record, the V and J calls reflect TCRdb's handling and not the investigators' own analysis. The sample contains approximately 400,000 distinct CDR3 sequences, around 24% of which appear only once. There are 15 residues in the CDR3. J was trimmed by 4 bases and V by 2 bases; bases with no gene match: 5. Stated time point: persistent/refractory GD, antithyroid drugs over 5 years with positive TRAb. PBMC-extracted RNA yielded the TCR library.

The clonotype originates from a female donor with Graves disease. The V call is TRBV12-3 or TRBV12-4, the J call TRBJ1-2; TRBD1 matches 9 bases. The sequencing used peripheral blood mononuclear cells (PBMCs), collected when the disease was refractory, from a patient treated with antithyroid drugs. For the CDR3, the DNA is TGTGCCAGCAGTTTAAGATCGGGACAGGGCTATGGCTACACCTTC. Its protein product is CASSLRSGQGYGYTF.